The sequence of this T cell receptor beta chain was determined in a study of T cell responses to AZD1222 COVID-19 vaccine. Data came from immunoSEQ multiplex PCR; TCRdb stores just in-frame clones and leaves some out. The sample records some 140,000 clones, around 90% being singletons. The V and J ends lost 4 bases and 2 bases respectively, with 15 bases between them. CDR1 is SGHRS, CDR2 YFSETQ, per germline. CDR3 length: 15 amino acids. As for this clone: Antigen specificity is unknown.

Study-wide results and limits: The peak T cell response came first, and repertoires were sampled only after it. The CD4 TCRs associated with vaccination extended across spike and predominated at 160-218 and 743-854. Clonal diversity was possibly underestimated, and white British individuals and females predominated among donors. Nearly half of spike-specific TCRs reportedly target variant regions that are unmutated in the B.1.351 and B.1.1.7 variants.

This sequence originates from an adult in good health. The genes are TRBV5-1 and TRBJ2-5, with D perhaps matching TRBD1 or TRBD2 (5 bases each). The source material was peripheral blood, sampled on day 0 of AZD1222 vaccination. DNA for the CDR3: TGCGCCAGCAGCCTGGGACGGGGCATGCAAGAGACCCAGTACTTC. This sequence encodes CASSLGRGMQETQYF.